Sequencing of this TCR beta chain was carried out in a study of cytomegalovirus exposure and HLA in healthy donors. Use of 60 Vbeta and 13 Jbeta primers characterized the PCR. Assay used: immunoSEQ multiplex PCR; TCRdb lists only in-frame clones, some missing. This sample has roughly 73,000 clones, with more than 75% found just once. Study findings and constraints: The listing of approximately 160 TCR beta chains classed them as cytomegalovirus-associated. By a later analysis, the bulk of CMV-associated TCR beta chains appeared HLA-restricted. A later analysis linked a missense variant in DCLRE1C to the trimming of TCR beta V and J genes.

This clone was counted between two and nine times. Antigen specificity is unknown. What was sequenced was PBMCs. The receptor was isolated from a man aged 40-50 years in good health and CMV-seronegative.

CDR3 sequence reads: CASSSSPYPQPQHF. The CDR3 coding sequence is TGTGCCAGCAGTTCCTCCCCCTACCCCCAGCCCCAGCATTTT. The chain joins TRBV6-6 to TRBJ1-5; D gene uncertain. CDR1 and CDR2 from the germline V gene are MNHNY and SVGAGI (reference sequence). This CDR3 comprises 14 residues. Trimming pared 4 bases from V and 7 bases from J, leaving 14 bases between.